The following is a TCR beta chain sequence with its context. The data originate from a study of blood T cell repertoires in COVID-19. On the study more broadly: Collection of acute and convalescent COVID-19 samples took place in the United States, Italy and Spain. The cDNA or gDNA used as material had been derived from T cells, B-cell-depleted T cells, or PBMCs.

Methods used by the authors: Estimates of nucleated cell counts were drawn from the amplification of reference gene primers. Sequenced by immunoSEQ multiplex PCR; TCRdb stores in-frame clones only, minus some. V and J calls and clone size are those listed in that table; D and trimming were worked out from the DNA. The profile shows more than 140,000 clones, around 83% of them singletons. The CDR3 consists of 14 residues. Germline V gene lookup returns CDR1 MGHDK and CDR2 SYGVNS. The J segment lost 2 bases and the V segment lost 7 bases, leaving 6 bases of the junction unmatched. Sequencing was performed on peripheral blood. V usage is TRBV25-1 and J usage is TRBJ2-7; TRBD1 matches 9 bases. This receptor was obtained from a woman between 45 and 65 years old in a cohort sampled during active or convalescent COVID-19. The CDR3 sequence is CASNGQGKAYEQYF. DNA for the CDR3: TGTGCCAGCAATGGACAGGGGAAGGCCTACGAGCAGTACTTC.